The 4 T cell receptor beta chains below come from one sample, sequenced in a study of response to subunit inactivated influenza vaccine. TCRdb re-analysed the RT-PCR reads in MiXCR, keeping a single row per CDR3 protein. The data show hundreds of thousands of distinct CDR3 sequences, approximately 10% seen once. The sample was also linked to a second study, of T cells expressing NK-cell markers. That study adds: 5'RACE template switching with UMIs produced the TCR beta cDNA.

Sequencing used PBMCs from blood, obtained on the day of vaccination. The receptors stem from a man over 45 who received an inactivated influenza vaccine.

This clonotype has more than one count but fewer than ten. The chain couples TRBV4-2 to TRBJ2-3, with D possibly being TRBD1 (6 bases). CDR1 and CDR2 (germline): LGHNA, YNFKEQ. The CDR3 covers 15 residues. The V end was cut by 0 bases, the J end by 2 bases, with 9 bases between. The CDR3 region is CASSQDQGLTDTQYF. As DNA, the CDR3 is TGTGCCAGCAGCCAAGATCAGGGGCTCACAGATACGCAGTATTTT.

This clonotype was seen many times. The V call is TRBV3-1, the J call TRBJ2-7; D is undetermined. The V and J ends lost 5 bases and 3 bases respectively, with 17 bases between them. CDR3 length equals 15 residues. Germline V gene lookup returns CDR1 LGHDT and CDR2 YNNKEL (reference sequence). Written as DNA, the CDR3 is TGTGCCAGCAGCGATACTTTTAGGGCCAACTACGAGCAGTACTTC. It is translated as CASSDTFRANYEQYF.

This chain connects TRBV6-2 or TRBV6-3 to TRBJ2-7; D remains unclear. V lost 6 bases, J lost 4 bases, and 13 bases lay in between. This CDR3 comprises 13 residues. CDR1 and CDR2 (germline): MNHEY, SVGEGT. The CDR3 here is CASSVLDGYEQYF. CDR3 bases: TGTGCCAGCAGCGTACTGGACGGTTACGAGCAGTACTTC.

This chain joins TRBV20-1 and TRBJ2-1; TRBD2 might be the D (7 bases). CDR1 DFQATT and CDR2 SNEGSKA come from the germline V gene (reference sequence). V lost 6 bases to trimming and J lost 7 bases, with 22 bases between them. This CDR3 has 15 amino acids. DNA for the CDR3: TGCAGTGCCAGGGGCGGGAGTGGCGTTGTGAATGAGCAGTTCTTC. Protein: CSARGGSGVVNEQFF.